A single sample is the source of the 32 T cell receptor beta chains below, sequenced in a study of tumor-infiltrating lymphocytes in primary liver carcinoma (TCRdb year 2017). Blood RNA was extracted from unsorted whole blood with TRIzol reagent; germline DNA came from the DNeasy Blood & Tissue kit. TCRdb shows the sequencer as Illumina HiSeq 2500. A constant-region primer and ProtoScript II reverse transcriptase were used to reverse-transcribe TCRbeta-specific cDNA from approximately 500 ng total RNA. Construction of the TCRbeta libraries relied on three nested rounds of multiplex PCR, following a slightly modified ARM-PCR procedure. The first two PCR rounds used multiplex TRBV1-TRBV30 forward primers with a Cbeta reverse primer, each for 10 to 11 cycles. TCRdb itself trimmed the public reads at Q25 with fastp, ran MiXCR and retained productive beta chains. Every entry covers one CDR3 protein and lists the most common genes and DNA from its rows. For this sample the table gives fewer than 400,000 distinct CDR3 sequences, of which 50% to 75% were detected only once. Approximately 15% of the sample rests with the top ten.

Sequencing was performed on peripheral blood. These receptors were obtained from a woman in her 30s with primary liver carcinoma and hepatitis B virus infection.

A note on this clonotype: A much larger clone lies a single base off, so this may be a read error. V usage is TRBV5-6 and J usage is TRBJ2-2; D is uncertain. Germline CDR1 SGHDT, CDR2 YYEEEE. V lost 3 bases, J lost 2 bases, and 17 bases lay in between. The CDR3 extends over 17 amino acids. CDR3 protein: CASSSYRRSVNTGELFF. The CDR3 coding sequence is TGTGCCAGCAGCTCGTACCGCCGGTCCGTAAACACCGGGGAGCTGTTTTTT. The variable domain in full, completed from reference TRBV5-6 and TRBJ2-2, reads DAGVTQSPTHLIKTRGQQVTLRCSPKSGHDTVSWYQQALGQGPQFIFQYYEEEERQRGNFPDRFSGHQFPNYSSELNVNALLLGDSALYLCASSSYRRSVNTGELFFGEGSRLTVL.

About this clonotype itself: This could be a read error, since a much larger clone is one nucleotide away. J is TRBJ2-1 and V is TRBV6-2 or TRBV6-3; D unclear. In germline, CDR1 is MNHEY, CDR2 SVGEGT. The CDR3 sequence is 14 residues long. The CDR3 reads CASSYTASYNEQLF. The CDR3 nucleotides are TGTGCCAGCAGTTACACGGCCTCCTACAATGAGCAGCTCTTC.

This clonotype was counted at least ten times. The V gene is TRBV12-3 or TRBV12-4, the J gene TRBJ2-1; D not resolved. The CDR3 sequence is 14 residues long. The germline V and J ends were trimmed by 5 bases and 8 bases, with 16 bases remaining between them. CDR3 nucleotide sequence: TGTGCCAGCAGTCCTCCTTTAGCCCTATATGAGCAGTTCTTC. Its protein is CASSPPLALYEQFF.

The chain carries TRBV30 and TRBJ1-1; unclear D gene. V was cut by 2 bases and J by 3 bases, with 10 bases left in between. The CDR3 has 13 amino acids. Germline values: CDR1 GTSNPN, CDR2 SVGIG (reference sequence). For the CDR3, the DNA is TGTGCCTGGAGTTTAATAAGGGACACTGAAGCTTTCTTT. Translating gives CAWSLIRDTEAFF. The full variable domain, completed using reference TRBV30 and TRBJ1-1, is SQTIHQWPATLVQPVGSPLSLECTVEGTSNPNLYWYRQAAGRGLQLLFYSVGIGQISSEVPQNLSASRPQDRQFILSSKKLLLSDSGFYLCAWSLIRDTEAFFGQGTRLTVV.

Regarding this clonotype: One end of the junction varies from germline; a read error may be responsible. The V call is TRBV29-1, the J call TRBJ2-7; D possibly corresponds to TRBD2 (6 bases). From germline, CDR1 is SQVTM and CDR2 ANQGSEA. There are 13 residues in the CDR3. CDR3 nucleotide sequence: TGCAGCGTTGAACGGGGGAACGACTACGAGCACTACTTC. This encodes CSVERGNDYEHYF.

The V call is TRBV11-2, the J call TRBJ2-7, with D possibly being TRBD1 (6 bases). The length of the CDR3 is 14 residues. Germline CDR1 and CDR2: SGHAT and FQNNGV. V was clipped by 2 bases and J by 5 bases, with 13 bases between them. The CDR3 region has the DNA TGTGCCAGCAGCTTAAATCCAGGGGCGCACGAGCAGTACTTC. It is translated as CASSLNPGAHEQYF.

J is TRBJ2-5 and V is TRBV6-2 or TRBV6-3; D may be TRBD1 or TRBD2 (5 bases each). The CDR3 sequence is 16 residues long. Trimming removed 6 bases from V and 10 bases from J, with 27 bases in between. The germline gives CDR1 MNHEY, CDR2 SVGEGT. The CDR3 bases are TGTGCCAGCAGCGCCTCCGGGGCATTGCGACAAGAGGTCCAGTACTTC. It is translated as CASSASGALRQEVQYF.

Worth noting for this clonotype: The junction departs from germline at one end; a sequencing error may be responsible. CDR3 loop: CANSFSGISPSGELFF. In nucleotides, the CDR3 is TGTGCCAACAGCTTTAGCGGGATCTCTCCCAGCGGGGAGCTGTTTTTT. The rearrangement joins TRBV11-2 to TRBJ2-2, with TRBD2 matching 8 bases. Germline V gene sequence: CDR1 SGHAT, CDR2 FQNNGV. The CDR3 runs to 16 residues.

This clonotype occurred once. A much larger clone sits a single nucleotide away, making a read error possible. The CDR3 DNA reads as TGTGCCAGCAGTTACGTCAGGGGGGACGGGGAGCTGTTTTTT. It specifies CASSYVRGDGELFF. This chain links TRBV6-5 with TRBJ2-2, with D perhaps TRBD1 (7 bases). The CDR3 is 14 residues long. Germline V gene data show CDR1 as MNHEY and CDR2 as SVGAGI. Trimming took off 2 bases at V and 7 bases at J, with 11 bases between the two ends.

Remarks on this clonotype: Just one base apart from a much larger clone, this may be a read error. This chain joins TRBV28 and TRBJ1-1; D perhaps matches TRBD1 (5 bases). Germline CDR1 reads MDHEN; CDR2 reads SYDVKM. The CDR3 is 13 residues long. The CDR3 reads CDTEGGQGTEAFF. DNA of the CDR3: TGTGACACCGAGGGAGGGCAGGGCACTGAAGCTTTCTTT.

The CDR3: CASSFTLALYNEQFF. The CDR3 DNA reads TGTGCCAGCAGTTTCACACTAGCGCTTTACAATGAGCAGTTCTTC. The chain links TRBV12-3 or TRBV12-4 to TRBJ2-1; 7 bases align to TRBD2. Trimming removed 3 bases from V and 4 bases from J; junction bases left unmatched: 6. This CDR3 has 15 residues.

This chain connects TRBV11-2 to TRBJ2-5, with a possible D match to TRBD2 (5 bases). The V gene's germline CDR1 is SGHAT and CDR2 FQNNGV. The CDR3 sequence is 16 residues long. V lost 3 bases to trimming and J lost 2 bases, with 16 bases between them. CDR3 sequence: CASSLLVGATQETQYF. The CDR3 bases are TGTGCCAGCAGCTTGTTGGTGGGAGCCACTCAAGAGACCCAGTACTTC.

Details on this clonotype: Relative to the germline gene, one junction end is altered; a read error may explain this. This sequence joins TRBV28 and TRBJ2-7; TRBD2 aligns across 7 bases. The CDR3 has 15 residues. CDR1 MDHEN and CDR2 SYDVKM come from the germline V gene. The CDR3 coding sequence is TGTGCCAGCAGTTTAATGGGCGGGAGCTCCTGCGAGCAGTACTTC. This gives the protein CASSLMGGSSCEQYF.

This clonotype was counted many times. The chain employs TRBV11-2 and TRBJ2-1, with no clear D. Deletions cut 3 bases from V and 6 bases from J, with 6 bases between. Germline lookup yields CDR1 SGHAT and CDR2 FQNNGV. The CDR3 length is 12 residues. The CDR3 sequence: CASSFSRNEQFF. The CDR3 nucleotides are TGTGCCAGCAGCTTCAGCCGCAATGAGCAGTTCTTC. Complete variable domain (other parts from reference TRBV11-2 and TRBJ2-1): EAGVAQSPRYKIIEKRQSVAFWCNPISGHATLYWYQQILGQGPKLLIQFQNNGVVDDSQLPKDRFSAERLKGVDSTLKIQPAKLEDSAVYLCASSFSRNEQFFGPGTRLTVL.

A remark on this clonotype: A much larger clone lies one base from this, so it may be a read error. The chain uses TRBV12-3 or TRBV12-4 and TRBJ2-3; D remains unclear. This CDR3 region has 13 residues. The DNA of the CDR3 is TGTGCCAGCAGTTTAGGTTTCACAGATATGCAGTATTTT. Translating it yields CASSLGFTDMQYF.

This chain connects TRBV12-3 or TRBV12-4 to TRBJ1-5; no clear D gene. The CDR3 is 14 amino acids. V was shortened by 5 bases and J by 7 bases, with 15 bases between the two germline ends. CDR3 sequence reads: CASSPTVQRQPQHF. The CDR3 DNA sequence: TGTGCCAGCAGTCCAACCGTACAGAGACAGCCCCAGCATTTT.

This clonotype was observed many times. The rearrangement links TRBV12-3 or TRBV12-4 to TRBJ2-1; D gene unclear. The ends were cut back, 9 bases at V and 7 bases at J, with 13 bases in the middle. CDR3 length: 12 residues. The CDR3 sequence: CASTRRPNEQFF. In nucleotides, the CDR3 is TGTGCCAGTACCCGCCGTCCGAATGAGCAGTTCTTC.

This clonotype was recorded a few times. This chain links TRBV28 with TRBJ1-4, with D tentatively TRBD1 (5 bases). This CDR3 comprises 13 residues. From germline, CDR1 is MDHEN and CDR2 SYDVKM. V shed 5 bases and J shed 8 bases, with 12 bases lying between them. CDR3 nucleotide sequence: TGTGCCAGCAGTAGTACAGGTCGGGAAAAACTGTTTTTT. Residues: CASSSTGREKLFF.

This chain joins TRBV2 and TRBJ1-1, with D unresolved. The CDR3 runs to 16 residues. The V and J ends lost 3 bases and 0 bases respectively, with 14 bases between them. CDR1 is SNHLY, CDR2 FYNNEI, per germline. For the CDR3, the DNA is TGTGCCAGCAGTGAGGCTTTCCAGAGGGTGAACACTGAAGCTTTCTTT. It encodes CASSEAFQRVNTEAFF.

A word on this clonotype: This may be a read error, as it is one base from a much larger clone. CDR3 region: CASSQARGAVASGAFF. The CDR3 nucleotides are TGCGCCAGCAGCCAAGCTAGAGGGGCGGTCGCAAGTGGGGCTTTCTTT. The chain uses TRBV4-1 and TRBJ1-1, with a tentative D call TRBD1 (5 bases). The V gene lost 1 base and the J gene lost 11 bases, with 23 bases spanning the gap. Per germline, CDR1 MGHRA and CDR2 YSYEKL. The CDR3 spans 16 residues.

This clonotype was recorded at least ten times. The rearrangement links TRBV29-1 to TRBJ2-3, with D maybe TRBD2 (5 bases). The CDR3 extends over 14 amino acids. Trimming took 3 bases from V and 3 from J, leaving 13 bases between them. The germline CDR1 and CDR2 sequences are SQVTM and ANQGSEA. CDR3 sequence: CSVDFRDRTDTQYF. In nucleotides, the CDR3 is TGCAGCGTTGATTTCCGGGATAGGACAGATACGCAGTATTTT.

This clonotype has more than one count but fewer than ten. This rearrangement joins TRBV6-2 or TRBV6-3 to TRBJ2-2; TRBD1 matches at 9 bases. The germline gives CDR1 MNHEY, CDR2 SVGEGT. This CDR3 has 14 residues. V was clipped by 2 bases and J by 10 bases; unmatched bases: 5. As DNA, the CDR3 is TGTGCCAGCAGTTACCGGACAGGGGTAGAGGAGCTGTTTTTT. It encodes CASSYRTGVEELFF.

Concerning this clonotype: The junction differs from germline at one of its ends, possibly a read error. The chain combines TRBV10-3 with TRBJ1-1, with no clear D. The germline V gene has CDR1 ENHRY and CDR2 SYGVKD. The CDR3 has 14 residues. The CDR3 region has the DNA TGTGCCATCAGTGAGCTCAACGGAGTAACTGAAGCTTCCTTT. It encodes CAISELNGVTEASF.

As for this clonotype: This sequence may be a read error, since a much larger clone differs from it by one base. This sequence joins TRBV29-1 and TRBJ2-7, with 11 bases matching TRBD2. The CDR3 sequence is 17 residues long. The ends lost 4 bases at V and 2 bases at J; junction bases unmatched: 13. Germline V gives CDR1 SQVTM, CDR2 ANQGSEA. The CDR3 DNA sequence: TGCAGCGTTGTCGGCCTAGCGGGAGGCAACCTGACCTACGAGCAGTACTTC. It is translated as CSVVGLAGGNLTYEQYF.

The gene calls are TRBV7-9 and TRBJ2-7, with 11 nucleotides matching TRBD2. The V segment lost 4 bases and the J segment 6 bases; nucleotides outside the gene matches: 5. Germline lookup yields CDR1 SEHNR and CDR2 FQNEAQ (reference sequence). The CDR3 is 14 residues long. The CDR3 protein is CASSSGLAGSEQYF. CDR3 bases: TGTGCCAGCAGCTCCGGACTAGCGGGCTCCGAGCAGTACTTC.

In this sample, this clonotype turned up once. As the CDR3 is not closed by the conserved phenylalanine or tryptophan, this likely results from a read error. The V call is TRBV11-1, the J call TRBJ2-3, with D unclear. The CDR3 contains 14 residues. The germline V and J ends were trimmed by 7 bases and 5 bases, with 16 bases remaining between them. Germline loops: CDR1 SGHAT, CDR2 FQDESV (reference sequence). CDR3 DNA: TGTGCCAGCAACGAACTCCGGAGCGTAGATACGCAGTATTCT. As protein: CASNELRSVDTQYS.

On this clonotype itself: Germline and junction disagree at one end, which may indicate a read error. This chain connects TRBV29-1 to TRBJ2-2, with TRBD1 identical over 9 bases. The CDR3 contains 15 residues. Germline V CDR1 and CDR2: SQVTM, ANQGSEA. The CDR3 DNA is TGCAGCGCTGGGGGGACAGGGAGGTGGACCGGGAAGCTGTTTTTT. It is translated as CSAGGTGRWTGKLFF.

As concerns this clonotype: This may be a read error: a much more frequent sequence differs by one nucleotide. The chain employs TRBV4-1 and TRBJ2-3; D is possibly TRBD1 (6 bases). The V end lost 4 bases, the J end lost 1 base, and 12 bases lay between the germline ends. Germline-derived CDR1 and CDR2 are MGHRA and YSYEKL. CDR3 size: 15 residues. The CDR3 reads CASSLTGFRTDTQYF. The CDR3 DNA is TGCGCCAGCAGCCTTACAGGGTTTCGCACAGATACGCAGTATTTT.

To note about this clonotype: Given a much more abundant clone one base away, this may be a read error. This chain joins TRBV29-1 and TRBJ2-7; 7 bases align to TRBD2. V gave up 7 bases and J gave up 0 bases; unmatched junction bases: 12. Germline values: CDR1 SQVTM, CDR2 ANQGSEA. The CDR3 covers 15 residues. This CDR3 reads CSAGEIAGPSYEQYF. In nucleotides, the CDR3 is TGCAGCGCTGGGGAGATAGCGGGCCCCTCCTACGAGCAGTACTTC.

In this sample, this clonotype turned up a few times. The genes are TRBV6-5 and TRBJ2-7, with TRBD1 matching over 10 bases. V was pared by 6 bases and J by 3 bases, with 5 bases of the junction left unmatched. Germline V gene lookup returns CDR1 MNHEY and CDR2 SVGAGI. CDR3 length: 14 residues. CDR3 protein: CASSPDRGLYEQYF. CDR3 sequence (DNA): TGTGCCAGCAGCCCTGACAGGGGGCTCTACGAGCAGTACTTC.

The sample holds one count of this clonotype. J is TRBJ2-1 and V is TRBV6-2 or TRBV6-3; D not resolved. The germline V gene has CDR1 MNHEY and CDR2 SVGEGT. Trimming cost V 2 bases and J 6 bases, with 8 bases left between them. This CDR3 contains 13 residues. The CDR3 loop is CASSYAWCNEQFF. The CDR3 DNA reads as TGTGCCAGCAGTTACGCTTGGTGCAATGAGCAGTTCTTC.

Turning to this clonotype: This could be a read error, since a much larger clone is one nucleotide away. This chain uses TRBV4-1 with TRBJ2-3; D perhaps matches TRBD2 (6 bases). Germline V CDR1 and CDR2: MGHRA, YSYEKL. The CDR3 is 16 amino acids. CDR3 nucleotides: TGCACCAGCAGCCAAGGGGACTCTTCACTCACAGATACGCAGTATTTT. Translating gives CTSSQGDSSLTDTQYF.